This T cell receptor beta chain was recovered during a study of blood T cell repertoires in COVID-19. Study-level background: PBMCs, B-cell-depleted T cells, or T cells were the source of the cDNA or gDNA that made up the material.

Per the original data handling: By means of reference gene primer amplification, nucleated cell counts were estimated. TCRdb's table, derived via immunoSEQ multiplex PCR, lists solely in-frame clones and lacks some. V, J and clone size are those of that table, while D and trimming were read from the DNA. This table holds tens of thousands of clones, approximately 89% found once. The CDR3 runs to 14 residues. With V trimmed by 1 base and J by 5 bases, 2 bases remained unmatched. Germline loops: CDR1 SGHTA, CDR2 FQGNSA. This sequence joins TRBV7-2 and TRBJ2-3; 8 bases are shared with TRBD2. This TCR was sampled from a human donor in a cohort sampled during active COVID-19. Sample: peripheral blood. The CDR3 DNA reads TGTGCCAGCAGCTTAGGACTAGCGTTAGATACGCAGTATTTT. This translates into CASSLGLALDTQYF. Supplemented by reference TRBV7-2 and TRBJ2-3, the full variable domain reads GAGVSQSPSNKVTEKGKDVELRCDPISGHTALYWYRQSLGQGLEFLIYFQGNSAPDKSGLPSDRFSAERTGGSVSTLTIQRTQQEDSAVYLCASSLGLALDTQYFGPGTRLTVL.